A selection of T cell receptor beta chains follows, all from one sample in a study of CD8 T cells in ankylosing spondylitis. TCRdb re-called the 5' RACE reads through MiXCR, storing one row per CDR3 protein. In the table there are 250,000 to 350,000 distinct CDR3 sequences, less than 25% of which are singletons. The sample taken for sequencing was blood, either unsorted or a sorted T cell fraction (not recorded which). The receptors derive from a female donor with ankylosing spondylitis or in good health (not recorded which). The CDR3 runs from the conserved cysteine through the conserved F or W. D genes are given only for firm matches. Size values are once, few and many counts, or a class for expanded clones, and some rows have none.

size	V	D	J	DNA	CDR3
-	TRBV24-1	TRBD2	TRBJ2-5	TGTGCCACCAGTGAGGGGGGGACTAGTAGAGAGACCCAGTACTTC	CATSEGGTSRETQYF
many	TRBV12-3/TRBV12-4	-	TRBJ1-1	TGTGCCAGCAGTTTAGATCCGGGCACTGAAGCTTTCTTT	CASSLDPGTEAFF
-	TRBV6-1	-	TRBJ2-1	TGTGCCAGCACCTCCCGGCCCGGGGATGAGCAGTTCTTC	CASTSRPGDEQFF
few	TRBV7-2	-	TRBJ1-2	TGTGCCAGCAGCACGATGATTTCACAAAACTATGGCTACACCTTC	CASSTMISQNYGYTF
-	TRBV12-3/TRBV12-4	TRBD1	TRBJ2-7	TGTGCCAGCGGAATACAGGGGAGCTACGAGCAGTACTTC	CASGIQGSYEQYF
few	TRBV24-1	TRBD2	TRBJ2-7	TGTGCCACCAGCCCCTCGGAAGCAGAACTAGCGGGCGGTTACTACGAGCAGTACTTC	CATSPSEAELAGGYYEQYF
-	TRBV12-3/TRBV12-4	-	TRBJ2-1	TGTGCCACCACCCGAGGCAGGAGAAACAATGAGCAGTTCTTC	CATTRGRRNNEQFF
-	TRBV12-3/TRBV12-4	TRBD1	TRBJ2-5	TGTGCCAGCACCCGGGACAGGGGATGGGAGACCCAGTACTTC	CASTRDRGWETQYF
few	TRBV6-5	TRBD1	TRBJ2-2	TGTGCCAGCAGCCGGGACAGGGTCGGCGGGGAGCTGTTTTTT	CASSRDRVGGELFF
-	TRBV20-1	TRBD2	TRBJ2-1	TGCAGTGCTAGAAGCCTAGCGGGGAGGGGTGAGCAGTTCTTC	CSARSLAGRGEQFF
few	TRBV6-1	-	TRBJ2-7	TGTGCCAGCAGCTCGGGACTCTCCAGCGAGCAGTACTTC	CASSSGLSSEQYF
many	TRBV20-1	TRBD2	TRBJ2-2	TGCAGTGCTAGACCCCTTAGCGGGAGGCCCGCGAACACCGGGGAGCTGTTTTTT	CSARPLSGRPANTGELFF
-	TRBV5-6	TRBD1	TRBJ1-5	TGTGCCAGCAGCACAGGGGGCGCGGGGAATCAGCCCCAGCATTTT	CASSTGGAGNQPQHF
few	TRBV4-1	-	TRBJ1-5	TGCGCCAGCAGCCCAGGACTCGGGGCCAATCAGCCCCAGCATTTT	CASSPGLGANQPQHF
few	TRBV4-3	-	TRBJ2-4	TGCGCCAGCAGCCAAGGAAAGCGGCCCGGAAACATTCAGTACTTC	CASSQGKRPGNIQYF
few	TRBV12-3/TRBV12-4	TRBD1	TRBJ2-1	TGTGCCAGCAGTCCCGGGACAGGGCGGTTCTTC	CASSPGTGRFF
-	TRBV29-1	TRBD1	TRBJ2-1	TGCAGCGTAGGACAGGGGGCATCCTACAATGAGCAGTTCTTC	CSVGQGASYNEQFF
many	TRBV12-3/TRBV12-4	-	TRBJ1-5	TGTGCCAGCAGTTTCAAGGCGGATAGCAATCAGCCCCAGCATTTT	CASSFKADSNQPQHF
-	TRBV18	-	TRBJ1-5	TGTGCCAGCTCACCAGTAGGGGCCAATCAGCCCCAGCATTTT	CASSPVGANQPQHF
-	TRBV18	-	TRBJ2-7	TGTGCCAGCTCACCAGGCTCCGGGGCCTACGAGCAGTACTTC	CASSPGSGAYEQYF
-	TRBV10-3	-	TRBJ2-1	TGTGCCATCAGTGGCCCGGCAGAGGGGCAGTTCTTC	CAISGPAEGQFF
-	TRBV7-3	-	TRBJ2-3	TGTGCCAGCAGCCCGTCCCCGGGACCAAACACAGATACGCAGTATTTT	CASSPSPGPNTDTQYF